This record concerns one T cell receptor (beta chain) sequence. What it recognizes is unknown. V was clipped by 0 bases and J by 7 bases, with 8 bases between them. The CDR3 is made up of 13 amino acids. Germline values: CDR1 SGHRS, CDR2 YFSETQ. Exclusion of a patient followed from autoimmune disease history or systemic immunosuppression. The sample is drawn from a study of OX40 agonist ivuxolimab in advanced cancers. Study information: Age averaged around 58 years (range about 20 to 79), and around 87% were male.

Findings and limits, study-wide: With doses of 0.1-3.0 mg/kg, partial responders showed among the lowest clonal expansion.

This table comes from immunoSEQ multiplex PCR, and its TCRdb copy is limited to in-frame clones, with some not included. The table shows fewer than 85,000 clones, with 65% to 90% occurring only once. V gene TRBV5-1 combines with J gene TRBJ1-5; D is unresolved. The clonotype originates from an adult with an advanced solid tumor such as melanoma, head and neck, liver or kidney cancer. This material consisted of CD4+ or CD8+ T cells sorted from blood, taken in a trial of the OX40 agonist ivuxolimab. The CDR3 DNA is TGCGCCAGCAGCTTGGAAGGGATCCAGCCCCAGCATTTT. This translates into CASSLEGIQPQHF.